This T cell receptor beta chain appears in the sequencing data of a study of blood T cell repertoires in COVID-19. The CDR3 has 14 residues. Germline CDR1 is MNHEY and CDR2 is SVGAGI. The J segment lost 1 base and the V segment lost 6 bases, leaving 2 bases of the junction unmatched. Only in-frame clones appear in the TCRdb table, and some are missing; sequencing was by immunoSEQ multiplex PCR. The sample comprises a few hundred thousand clones, around 88% of which are singletons, and 6.3% rests with the top ten. The sample consisted of peripheral blood. The source is a woman in her 30s with COVID-19, enrolled during active disease. The rearrangement uses TRBV6-5 and TRBJ1-1; TRBD1 aligns across 10 bases. CDR3 nucleotides: TGTGCCAGCAGACGGGACAGGGGGAACACTGAAGCTTTCTTT. Amino acid sequence: CASRRDRGNTEAFF.